This TCR beta chain comes out of a study of blood T cell repertoires in COVID-19. Unmatched junction bases numbered 7, after V lost 8 bases and J lost 2 bases. CDR3 size: 14 residues. In germline, CDR1 is LGHNT, CDR2 FRNRAP. Sequenced by immunoSEQ multiplex PCR; TCRdb stores in-frame clones only, minus some. The data hold 40,000 to 45,000 clones, with approximately 79% observed a single time. This clone has more than one count but fewer than ten. The origin of this receptor is a woman over 75 with acute or convalescent COVID-19. Sequences were obtained from peripheral blood. J is TRBJ2-3 and V is TRBV12-5; 7 nucleotides agree with TRBD1. DNA for the CDR3: TGTGCTAGTCGTGGGGGACAGTACACAGATACGCAGTATTTT. Its protein is CASRGGQYTDTQYF.